The 9 T cell receptor beta chains below all came from one sample that was sequenced in a study of blood T cell repertoires in COVID-19. Data came from immunoSEQ multiplex PCR; TCRdb stores just in-frame clones and leaves some out. The table includes 25,000 to 30,000 clones, roughly 91% detected once. Sequencing used peripheral blood. The receptors derive from a man between 50 and 59 years old with active COVID-19.

The chain couples TRBV7-2 to TRBJ2-5, with 11 bases that match TRBD2. The V segment lost 6 bases and the J segment 7 bases; nucleotides outside the gene matches: 4. The CDR3 totals 13 residues. CDR1 is SGHTA, CDR2 FQGNSA, per germline. The CDR3 nucleotides read TGTGCCAGCAGGCTAGCGGGAGGCGTGACCCAGTACTTC. It yields the protein CASRLAGGVTQYF.

V usage is TRBV27 and J usage is TRBJ2-1, with TRBD2 as a possible D gene (6 bases). The CDR3 contains 14 residues. CDR1 and CDR2 from the germline V gene are MNHEY and SMNVEV (reference sequence). The V gene lost 0 bases and the J gene lost 5 bases, with 8 bases spanning the gap. CDR3: CASSLSGGDNEQFF. DNA for the CDR3: TGTGCCAGCAGTTTATCCGGAGGGGACAATGAGCAGTTCTTC.

The chain is built from TRBV19 and TRBJ2-3, with TRBD2 matching over 12 bases. Germline V CDR1 and CDR2: LNHDA, SQIVND (reference sequence). V trimming: 0 bases; J trimming: 4 bases; junction bases outside the gene matches: 2. The CDR3 consists of 16 residues. The CDR3, as DNA: TGTGCCAGTAGTATAGATCTAGCGGGAGGGCCAGATACGCAGTATTTT. It encodes CASSIDLAGGPDTQYF.

The rearrangement uses TRBV7-9 and TRBJ1-6, with D unresolved. Trimming shortened V by 0 bases and J by 7 bases, and 7 bases separated the two germline ends. There are 14 residues in the CDR3. Germline V lookup: CDR1 SEHNR, CDR2 FQNEAQ (reference sequence). The CDR3 DNA follows: TGTGCCAGCAGCTTAGCGGCGGGAAATTCACCCCTCCACTTT. This encodes CASSLAAGNSPLHF.

This clone was seen only a few times. The V and J genes are TRBV19 and TRBJ2-7; D is perhaps TRBD1 (6 bases). V dropped 3 bases and J dropped 6 bases, with 24 bases sitting between them. In germline, CDR1 is LNHDA, CDR2 SQIVND (reference sequence). This CDR3 contains 17 residues. The CDR3: CASSIKGPGQGSSEQYV. The CDR3 DNA is TGTGCCAGTAGTATCAAGGGCCCGGGACAAGGGAGTAGCGAGCAGTACGTC.

To note about this clone: One end of the junction is discordant with germline, which a read error may explain. The chain joins TRBV7-7 to TRBJ2-1, with D perhaps TRBD1 (5 bases). CDR1 is SSHAT and CDR2 is FNYEAQ in the germline V gene (reference sequence). The CDR3 has 16 amino acids. The CDR3 spells CASSLRMGQTHNEQFF. The CDR3 DNA reads TGTGCTAGCAGCTTAAGGATGGGGCAGACACACAATGAGCAGTTCTTC.

This sequence joins TRBV2 and TRBJ2-7; TRBD1 agrees at 9 bases. Germline V gene lookup returns CDR1 SNHLY and CDR2 FYNNEI. V trimming: 6 bases; J trimming: 2 bases; junction bases outside the gene matches: 5. This CDR3 is built from 14 residues. CDR3 sequence (DNA): TGTGCCAGCAGAGCCGGGACAGGGACCTACGAGCAGTACTTC. This sequence encodes CASRAGTGTYEQYF. Filled out from reference TRBV2 and TRBJ2-7, the complete variable domain reads EPEVTQTPSHQVTQMGQEVILRCVPISNHLYFYWYRQILGQKVEFLVSFYNNEISEKSEIFDDQFSVERPDGSNFTLKIRSTKLEDSAMYFCASRAGTGTYEQYFGPGTRLTVT.

The rearrangement joins TRBV2 to TRBJ2-7; TRBD1 is a possible D gene (5 bases). The J call is uncertain, as TRBJ2-5 better fits the DNA end. The germline gives CDR1 SNHLY, CDR2 FYNNEI. This CDR3 spans 11 amino acids. The CDR3 protein is CASSADRTQYF. The CDR3 DNA follows: TGTGCCAGCAGTGCCGACAGGACCCAGTACTTC.

The V call is TRBV20-1, the J call TRBJ2-4; 9 positions agree with TRBD1. V shed 3 bases and J 13 bases; nucleotides not matched to a gene: 4. The germline gives CDR1 DFQATT, CDR2 SNEGSKA (reference sequence). The CDR3 spans 11 residues. Here the CDR3 DNA reads TGCAGTGCTAGGCAACAGGGGGCACAGTACTTC. Its protein is CSARQQGAQYF.